This T cell receptor beta chain is from a study of blood T cell repertoires in COVID-19. Study-level background: Whether acute or convalescent, the COVID-19 samples came from the United States, Italy and Spain.

Original handling: Amplification of reference gene primers provided the estimated nucleated cell counts. The table came from immunoSEQ multiplex PCR; TCRdb's copy has only in-frame clones and leaves some out. V, J and clone size are taken as reported in that table, and D and trimming were inferred from the DNA itself. The profile shows 200,000 to 300,000 clones, 84% of them singletons. Germline V CDR1 and CDR2: SGHNT, YYREEE (reference sequence). The V end lost 6 bases, the J end lost 8 bases, and 14 bases lay between the germline ends. The CDR3 contains 12 residues. This clone was observed a single time.

This sequence was found in a human donor in a cohort sampled during active COVID-19. Sequences were obtained from peripheral blood. The rearrangement joins TRBV5-4 to TRBJ1-2, with D uncertain. The CDR3 region is CASNLGVGGYTF. CDR3 nucleotide sequence: TGTGCCAGCAATCTCGGGGTAGGGGGCTACACCTTC.